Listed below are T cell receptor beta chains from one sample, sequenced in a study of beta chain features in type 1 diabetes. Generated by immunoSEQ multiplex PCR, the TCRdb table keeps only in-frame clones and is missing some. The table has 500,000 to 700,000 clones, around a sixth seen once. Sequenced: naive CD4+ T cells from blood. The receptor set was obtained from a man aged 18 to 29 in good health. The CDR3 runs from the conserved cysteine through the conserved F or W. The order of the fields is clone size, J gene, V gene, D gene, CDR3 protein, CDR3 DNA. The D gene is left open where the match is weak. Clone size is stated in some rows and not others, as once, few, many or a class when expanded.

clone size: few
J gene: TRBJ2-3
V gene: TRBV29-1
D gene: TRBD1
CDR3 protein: CSVGGSWDRGSDTQYF
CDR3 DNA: TGCAGCGTTGGGGGTTCGTGGGACAGGGGTTCAGATACGCAGTATTTT

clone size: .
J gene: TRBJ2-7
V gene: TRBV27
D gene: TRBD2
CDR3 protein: CASSLFGSGRSHSYEQYF
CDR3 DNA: TGTGCCAGCAGTTTATTTGGGAGCGGGAGGTCCCATTCCTACGAGCAGTACTTC

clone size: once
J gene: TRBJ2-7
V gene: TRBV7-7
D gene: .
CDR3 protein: CASSLKEGPYEQYF
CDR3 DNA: TGTGCTAGCAGCTTAAAGGAGGGTCCCTACGAGCAGTACTTC

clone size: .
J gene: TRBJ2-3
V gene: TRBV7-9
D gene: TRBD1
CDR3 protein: CASSIRTGSTDTQYF
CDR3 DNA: TGTGCCAGCAGCATCCGGACAGGGAGCACAGATACGCAGTATTTT

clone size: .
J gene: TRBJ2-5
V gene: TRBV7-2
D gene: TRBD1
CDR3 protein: CASSSGQGAKTQYF
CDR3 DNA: TGTGCCAGCAGCTCGGGACAGGGGGCCAAGACCCAGTACTTC

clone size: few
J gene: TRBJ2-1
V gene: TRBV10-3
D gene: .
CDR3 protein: CATSGKEQAEQFF
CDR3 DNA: TGTGCCACCAGCGGTAAGGAGCAGGCTGAGCAGTTCTTC

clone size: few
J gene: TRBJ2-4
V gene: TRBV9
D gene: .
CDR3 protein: CASSRYSGGPTENIQYF
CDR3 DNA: TGTGCCAGCAGCCGATATTCCGGGGGGCCAACTGAAAACATTCAGTACTTC

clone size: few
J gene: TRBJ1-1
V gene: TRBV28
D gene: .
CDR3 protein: CATQGHTEAFF
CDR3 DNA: TGTGCCACCCAAGGGCACACTGAAGCTTTCTTT

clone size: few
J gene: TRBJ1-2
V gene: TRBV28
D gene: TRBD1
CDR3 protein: CASSFNRWDRGHGYTF
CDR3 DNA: TGTGCCAGCAGTTTTAATCGCTGGGACAGGGGGCACGGCTACACCTTC

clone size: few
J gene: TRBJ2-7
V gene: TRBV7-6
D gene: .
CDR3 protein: CASSPDEGNEQYF
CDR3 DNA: TGTGCCAGCAGCCCCGATGAGGGCAACGAGCAGTACTTC

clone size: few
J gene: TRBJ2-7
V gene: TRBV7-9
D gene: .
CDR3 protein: CASSLEAGGPYEQYF
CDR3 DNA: TGTGCCAGCAGCTTAGAGGCAGGCGGGCCCTACGAGCAGTACTTC

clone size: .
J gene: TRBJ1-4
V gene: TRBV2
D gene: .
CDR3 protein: CASSADRNEKLFF
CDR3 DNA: TGTGCCAGCAGTGCCGACAGGAATGAAAAACTGTTTTTT

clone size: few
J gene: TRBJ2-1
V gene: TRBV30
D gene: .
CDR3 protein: CAWSVGASQFF
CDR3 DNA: TGTGCCTGGAGTGTGGGGGCCTCGCAGTTCTTC

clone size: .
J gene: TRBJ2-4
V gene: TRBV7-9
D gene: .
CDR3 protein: CASSLAQGAKNIQYF
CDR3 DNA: TGTGCCAGCAGCTTAGCGCAGGGAGCCAAAAACATTCAGTACTTC

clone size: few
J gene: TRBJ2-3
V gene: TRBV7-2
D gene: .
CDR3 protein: CASSSAGTSTDTQYF
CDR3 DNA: TGTGCCAGCAGCTCAGCGGGCACTAGCACAGATACGCAGTATTTT